These 5 T cell receptor beta chains were sequenced from one sample in a study of T cells in Graves' hyperthyroidism and ophthalmopathy. Amplification targeted TCR beta CDR3 regions from RNA transcripts. HTBI primers were the set used in a first-round RT-PCR of the TCR CDR3. One entry per CDR3 protein, called by TCRdb with MiXCR from the multiplex PCR reads. The profile shows 360,000 or so distinct CDR3 sequences, 18% of them singletons. Source material: blood. The receptors here all came from a woman aged 40 to 49 with Graves' ophthalmopathy.

This clonotype was counted many times. V gene TRBV2 combines with J gene TRBJ1-2, with unresolved D. Germline CDR1 is SNHLY and CDR2 is FYNNEI. Trimming stripped 8 bases from V and 4 bases from J, with 14 bases between. The CDR3 spans 13 residues. The CDR3 is CASLARTVYGYTF. CDR3 in DNA: TGTGCCAGCCTCGCGAGGACGGTCTATGGCTACACCTTC.

Ten or more counts support this clonotype. The chain couples TRBV15 to TRBJ2-7; maybe TRBD1 (6 bases). The CDR3 loop spans 16 amino acids. Germline values: CDR1 LNHNV, CDR2 YYDKDF (reference sequence). The V and J ends lost 1 base and 6 bases respectively, with 19 bases between them. CDR3 DNA: TGTGCCACCAGCAGAGGAAGCAGGGGTCTAAGATTCGAGCAGTACTTC. This codes for CATSRGSRGLRFEQYF.

This clonotype was found many times. The chain is built from TRBV7-4 and TRBJ2-5; 12 bases are shared with TRBD2. This CDR3 contains 16 residues. V lost 5 bases, J lost 4 bases, and 8 bases stayed unmatched. Germline values: CDR1 SGHVT, CDR2 SQSDAQ. The CDR3 DNA is TGTGCCAGCAGCCTGAAGACTAGCGGGAGAGCAGAGACCCAGTACTTC. This gives the protein CASSLKTSGRAETQYF.

This clonotype was detected ten times or more. The chain combines TRBV15 with TRBJ2-4; D not resolved. Germline values: CDR1 LNHNV, CDR2 YYDKDF (reference sequence). The V gene lost 0 bases and the J gene lost 0 bases, with 21 bases spanning the gap. The CDR3 is made up of 20 amino acids. CDR3 sequence (DNA): TGTGCCACCAGCAGAGATTTAAGAGGAGCCGGCTTGGGAGCCAAAAACATTCAGTACTTC. Translating gives CATSRDLRGAGLGAKNIQYF. The variable domain in full, with the rest retrieved from reference TRBV15 and TRBJ2-4, is DAMVIQNPRYQVTQFGKPVTLSCSQTLNHNVMYWYQQKSSQAPKLLFHYYDKDFNNEADTPDNFQSRRPNTSFCFLDIRSPGLGDTAMYLCATSRDLRGAGLGAKNIQYFGAGTRLSVL.

This clonotype was found many times. This rearrangement joins TRBV5-1 to TRBJ2-4, with a possible D match to TRBD2 (6 bases). This CDR3 is built from 17 residues. The germline gives CDR1 SGHRS, CDR2 YFSETQ. V lost 3 bases and J 0 bases, leaving 16 bases between the germline ends. CDR3 coding DNA: TGCGCCAGCAGCTCCGGACTAACAGGACTAGCCAAAAACATTCAGTACTTC. As protein: CASSSGLTGLAKNIQYF.